This TCR beta chain originates from a study of T cell responses to AZD1222 COVID-19 vaccine. General study points: Repertoires in all cases were sampled only once the peak T cell response had passed. Reportedly, nearly half the spike-specific TCRs target unmutated variant regions.

CDR3 length: 16 amino acids. Trimming left V 3 bases short and J 0 bases short, with 14 bases between. Germline V gene sequence: CDR1 MGHDK, CDR2 SYGVNS. A note on this clone: The antigen is undetermined.

Assay used: immunoSEQ multiplex PCR; TCRdb lists only in-frame clones, some missing. The repertoire holds under 200,000 clones, with just over 90% as singletons. Sequencing used peripheral blood, obtained 28 days after the second AZD1222 dose. This clonotype was sampled from an adult who received the AZD1222 COVID-19 vaccine. The rearrangement uses TRBV25-1 and TRBJ1-1; maybe TRBD1 (5 bases). The CDR3 coding sequence is TGTGCCAGCAGTGATGATAGCGGACATGTGAACACTGAAGCTTTCTTT. It is translated as CASSDDSGHVNTEAFF.